The present T cell receptor beta chain was sequenced within a study of blood T cells in healthy people across ages. This clonotype was counted ten times or more. Primers used in a second PCR of about 6 to 11 cycles were a sample-barcoded 5' primer and a J-beta primer mix. TCRdb re-analysed the 5' RACE reads in MiXCR, keeping a single row per CDR3 protein. Of approximately 1.5 million distinct CDR3 sequences in the sample, around 40% were seen once. The V gene's germline CDR1 is SQVTM and CDR2 ANQGSEA. The CDR3 runs to 13 residues. V gave up 6 bases and J gave up 10 bases, with 22 bases separating them.

The sequence was obtained from a woman aged 18-29 years in good health. The rearrangement links TRBV29-1 to TRBJ2-7; D ambiguous. The sample comprised blood. CDR3 DNA: TGCAGCGTCGACCTAGACCGAATGTGGTCCCAGTACTTC. Protein: CSVDLDRMWSQYF.